This T cell receptor beta chain was documented in a study of human T cells and chemical hapten exposure (dated by TCRdb to 2020 to 2023). Regarding the study in general: For sensitization, 2% DPC in acetone was applied to a roughly 2 cm by roughly 2 cm area of upper inner arm skin. Weekly therapeutic DPC doses were additionally applied to the scalp of patients throughout the approximately 25-week study period. Patch testing was performed on the upper back with Finn chambers containing 0.01% DPC, and the patch tests were scored after 6 days according to International Contact Dermatitis Research Group standards. The patient cohort, mostly female, included alopecia areata with under or over 50% scalp involvement, alopecia totalis and alopecia universalis. The libraries were sequenced as a pool, and the TCR yield per sample differed mostly because of small variations in library volumes within the pool. This study followed changes in the peripheral blood TCR repertoire in vivo during primary and secondary sensitization of alopecia patients to the hapten diphenylcyclopropenone (DPC). Blood samples were taken from patients before sensitization (week 0) and then at 2, 6 and about 24 weeks after DPC sensitization. Blood for TCR sequencing was provided by twenty-nine alopecia patients at one to four time points (pre-sensitization, 2, 6 and 24 weeks).

This clonotype showed up just a few times. Its antigen is currently not known. No qualities accompany the bases; no much larger clone lies one base away. The time point label, read with the paper, signifies: patch test 3, about 24 weeks after DPC sensitization. In light of the paper, this sample's treatment or condition label describes: therapeutic diphenylcyclopropenone sensitization with weekly scalp DPC. At every patch-test visit, the blood draw took place before the patch test was put on. To be eligible, patients had to be aged 18 to 70, diagnosed with alopecia and judged suitable for DPC therapy, while pregnant patients were excluded. Total RNA was extracted from unfractionated whole blood collected in Tempus Blood RNA tubes. Library preparation employed RACE. This sample was sequenced with a NextSeq 500. Library preparation attached unique molecular identifiers to individual cDNA molecules for quantitative, reproducible TCR counting. For every blood RNA sample, sequencing covered both the TCR alpha and TCR beta chains. From the authors' description of their analysis: The median number of TCRs per sample was approximately 98,000, ranging from roughly 20,000 to 700,000. V, J and CDR3 annotation of the TCR reads was carried out using the Decombinator software suite. Every sample was subsampled to the same number of TCRs (28,000) for the PS versus PT1 abundance plots. TCRs were defined as expanded if absent before sensitization and observed at least eight times at the 2-week time point. TCRdb trimmed public reads at Q25 via fastp, called clones via MiXCR and kept in-frame beta chains. Each entry merges the rows of one CDR3 protein and shows their most common DNA and genes. TCRdb, rather than the study authors, made the V and J calls. For this sample the table gives 130,000 or so distinct CDR3 sequences, of which about 10% were detected only once. The top ten constitute 2% to 2.5% of the sample.

V loses 7 bases at its end and J loses 14 bases; junction bases beyond the gene matches: 6. The cysteine opens and the phenylalanine closes a CDR3 of 10 amino acids. Just the 30-base CDR3 DNA is kept, in frame starting at base 1. On the study overall, not on this receptor specifically: All patients had alopecia, a presumed autoimmune disease, so their immune response might differ from that of healthy individuals. Patch test score correlated positively with the number of PT1 expanded TCRs, reaching significance at thresholds 8, 16 and 32 but not at 4. No change with DPC sensitization was found in the number of TCRs above 1 in 1000 frequency, and no evidence of global repertoire structure alterations was found. Significantly more large CDR3 similarity clusters were formed by expanded TCRs than by pre-sensitization or healthy control sets, consistent with antigen-driven responses. After repeated subsampling, changes were observed in the strength of the expansion versus patch-test correlation and in the threshold at which the correlation became significant.

The chain employs TRBV12-3 or TRBV12-4 and TRBJ1-1; TRBD1 fits 8 bases in the junction. The source was whole blood, collected in connection with sensitization to the hapten diphenylcyclopropenone (DPC). This TCR was sampled from a woman between 45 and 60 years old with alopecia areata. Some clones in this sample may be carry-over from other donors' samples. The CDR3 reads as follows: CASTSDRVFF. The nucleotide sequence reads TGTGCCAGCACCTCGGACAGGGTCTTCTTT.